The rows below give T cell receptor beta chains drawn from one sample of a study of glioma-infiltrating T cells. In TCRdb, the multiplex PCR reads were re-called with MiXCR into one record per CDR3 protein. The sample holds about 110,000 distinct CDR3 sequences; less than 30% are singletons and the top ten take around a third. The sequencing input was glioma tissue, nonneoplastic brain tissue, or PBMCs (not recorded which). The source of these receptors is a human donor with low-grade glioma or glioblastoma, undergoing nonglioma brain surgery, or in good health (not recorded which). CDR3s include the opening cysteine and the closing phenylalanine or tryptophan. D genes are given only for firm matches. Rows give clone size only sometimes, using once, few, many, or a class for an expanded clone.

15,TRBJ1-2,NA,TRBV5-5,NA,CASSLVAGQYGGYTF,TGTGCCAGCAGCTTGGTCGCGGGGCAATATGGTGGCTACACCTTC
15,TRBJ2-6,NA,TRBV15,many,CATSTRTSGANVLTF,TGTGCCACCAGCACTCGGACCTCTGGGGCCAACGTCCTGACTTTC
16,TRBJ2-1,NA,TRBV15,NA,CATSTGTGSSYNKQFF,TGTGCCACCAGCACAGGGACGGGGAGCTCCTACAATAAGCAGTTCTTC
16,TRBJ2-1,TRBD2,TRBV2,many,CASSEALGLAYNEQFF,TGTGCCAGCAGTGAAGCGCTTGGACTAGCTTACAATGAGCAGTTCTTC
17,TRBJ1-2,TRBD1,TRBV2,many,CASSDSDRWALNYGYTF,TGTGCCAGCAGTGACTCGGACAGGTGGGCCCTTAACTATGGCTACACCTTC
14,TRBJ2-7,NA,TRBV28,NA,CASSLTPGIDEQYF,TGTGCCAGCAGTTTGACCCCAGGGATCGACGAGCAGTACTTC
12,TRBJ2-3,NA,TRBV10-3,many,CAISERGDTQYF,TGTGCCATCAGTGAGAGGGGGGATACGCAGTATTTT
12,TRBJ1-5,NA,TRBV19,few,CASSIAGQPQHF,TGTGCCAGTAGTATCGCAGGTCAGCCCCAGCATTTT
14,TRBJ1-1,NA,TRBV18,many,CASSLNSRDTEAFF,TGTGCCAGCTCTCTTAACTCCAGGGACACTGAAGCTTTCTTT
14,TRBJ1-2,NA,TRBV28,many,CASSLIAANYGYTF,TGTGCCAGCAGTTTAATAGCTGCTAACTATGGCTACACCTTC
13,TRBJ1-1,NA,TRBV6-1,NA,CASSSRENTEAFF,TGTGCCAGCAGTTCCAGGGAGAACACCGAAGCTTTCTTT
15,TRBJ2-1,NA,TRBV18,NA,CASSPPSGRGDEQFF,TGTGCCAGCTCACCACCGTCGGGGCGTGGCGATGAGCAGTTCTTC
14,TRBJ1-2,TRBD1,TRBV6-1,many,CASNNPTGPRGYTF,TGTGCCAGCAATAACCCGACAGGGCCCCGAGGCTACACCTTC
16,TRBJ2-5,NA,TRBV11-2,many,CASSLAPTVRQETQYF,TGTGCCAGCAGCTTGGCCCCGACAGTCCGACAAGAGACCCAGTACTTC
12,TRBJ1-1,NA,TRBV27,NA,CGSFGAYTEAFF,TGTGGCAGTTTCGGCGCCTACACTGAAGCTTTCTTT
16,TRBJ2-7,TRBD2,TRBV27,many,CASSAPRGGSSYEQYF,TGTGCCAGCAGCGCCCCTCGGGGGGGCAGCTCCTACGAGCAGTACTTC
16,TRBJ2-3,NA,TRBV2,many,CASNGITGTGTDTQYF,TGTGCCAGCAACGGTATAACCGGGACGGGTACAGATACGCAGTATTTT